The 24 T cell receptor beta chains listed next were all sequenced from one sample in a study of blood T cell repertoires in COVID-19. Sequencing was performed with immunoSEQ multiplex PCR; in TCRdb, only in-frame clones are kept and a portion is missing. The table lists some 220,000 clones, almost 85% of them singletons. Sequencing input: peripheral blood. The receptors were sampled from a woman aged 65 to 85 with COVID-19, enrolled during active disease.

The chain couples TRBV6-5 to TRBJ1-1; D uncertain. CDR1 MNHEY and CDR2 SVGAGI come from the germline V gene. The germline V and J ends were trimmed by 6 bases and 5 bases, with 13 bases remaining between them. CDR3 length: 13 amino acids. The CDR3 sequence is CASSWKPATEAFF. Written as DNA, the CDR3 is TGTGCCAGCAGCTGGAAGCCAGCGACTGAAGCTTTCTTT.

This clone has only one observation. The V and J genes are TRBV29-1 and TRBJ2-7; D uncertain. The CDR3 totals 20 residues. V was clipped by 5 bases and J by 3 bases, with 35 bases between them. CDR1 is SQVTM, CDR2 ANQGSEA, per germline. Here the CDR3 reads CSVKAVGPPGSRLRNYEQYF. CDR3 in DNA: TGCAGCGTTAAGGCAGTCGGTCCCCCCGGTTCGAGACTTCGGAACTACGAGCAGTACTTC.

This chain uses TRBV11-3 with TRBJ2-1; the match to TRBD2 covers 15 bases. In germline, CDR1 is SGHNT, CDR2 YENEEA. V shed 5 bases and J 8 bases; nucleotides not matched to a gene: 13. The CDR3 is made up of 18 amino acids. The DNA for the CDR3 is TGTGCCAGCAGCCTCAATAAGGGACTAGCGGGAGGCGGCGATGAGCAGTTCTTC. Translating it yields CASSLNKGLAGGGDEQFF.

V gene TRBV7-2 combines with J gene TRBJ1-6; 9 bases are a match to TRBD1. Losses at the gene ends were 1 base for V and 6 bases for J; bases not matched to a gene: 10. The CDR3 sequence is 18 residues long. Per the germline V gene, CDR1 is SGHTA and CDR2 is FQGNSA. CDR3 nucleotides: TGTGCCAGCAGCTTAGAGGGACAGGGACTCGGGGCTAATTCACCCCTCCACTTT. Translating gives CASSLEGQGLGANSPLHF.

This clone was found a few times. The chain carries TRBV5-4 and TRBJ1-2, with a possible D match to TRBD1 (6 bases). The germline V gene has CDR1 SGHNT and CDR2 YYREEE (reference sequence). V lost 5 bases and J 5 bases, leaving 16 bases between the germline ends. This CDR3 is 14 amino acids long. The CDR3 loop is CASSGRGRGYGYTF. The CDR3 DNA reads TGTGCCAGCAGTGGGAGAGGGAGGGGGTATGGCTACACCTTC.

This clone has only a few counts. V usage is TRBV4-2 and J usage is TRBJ2-7; 14 bases are a match to TRBD2. The germline V gene has CDR1 LGHNA and CDR2 YNFKEQ. Trimming took 4 bases from V and 4 from J; bases not matched to a gene: 3. CDR3 length equals 15 residues. CDR3 amino acids: CASSPRTSGGYEQYF. As DNA, the CDR3 is TGTGCCAGCAGCCCTCGGACTAGCGGGGGGTACGAGCAGTACTTC.

This sequence joins TRBV29-1 and TRBJ1-1; D uncertain. CDR1 is SQVTM, CDR2 ANQGSEA, per germline. Trimming cost V 7 bases and J 1 base, with 16 bases left between them. The CDR3 has 14 amino acids. This chain's CDR3 is CSAKGRAPNTEAFF. Written as DNA, the CDR3 is TGCAGCGCCAAAGGGAGGGCTCCGAACACTGAAGCTTTCTTT.

This clone came up once. The CDR3 bases are TGTGCCAGTAGAAGGACAGGGGTAAACGAGCAGTACTTC. Amino acid sequence: CASRRTGVNEQYF. The chain couples TRBV19 to TRBJ2-7; 9 nucleotides agree with TRBD1. Germline assignment: CDR1 LNHDA and CDR2 SQIVND (reference sequence). The V and J ends lost 6 bases and 5 bases, in that order; junction bases with no gene match: 5. The CDR3 contains 13 residues.

This clone is a singleton in its sample. The chain links TRBV7-9 to TRBJ2-3; 8 bases map to TRBD2. The CDR3 is 17 residues long. V was pared by 6 bases and J by 2 bases, with 13 bases of the junction left unmatched. Germline CDR1 is SEHNR and CDR2 is FQNEAQ (reference sequence). CDR3 protein: CASSPRIAGPFTDTQYF. The CDR3 bases are TGTGCCAGCAGTCCTAGAATAGCGGGACCATTCACAGATACGCAGTATTTT.

The V call is TRBV5-8, the J call TRBJ1-5; 10 nucleotides align to TRBD1. Germline CDR1 reads SGHTS; CDR2 reads YDEGEE. This CDR3 region has 16 residues. With V trimmed by 4 bases and J by 9 bases, 13 bases remained unmatched. The DNA for the CDR3 is TGTGCCAGCAGCACGACCGGGACAGGGGCTGGATGGCCCCAGCATTTT. Its protein is CASSTTGTGAGWPQHF.

This chain connects TRBV10-3 to TRBJ1-5; unclear D gene. The CDR3 totals 14 residues. CDR1 and CDR2 from the germline V gene are ENHRY and SYGVKD. The V end lost 2 bases, the J end lost 4 bases, and 9 bases lay between the germline ends. The DNA for the CDR3 is TGTGCCATCAGTGAGGCCGACATGAATCAGCCCCAGCATTTT. Translating gives CAISEADMNQPQHF.

V gene TRBV5-5 combines with J gene TRBJ2-3; TRBD2 matches at 8 bases. V dropped 3 bases and J dropped 4; count of bases not matched to a gene: 7. The CDR3 has 15 amino acids. In germline, CDR1 is SGHKS, CDR2 YYEKEE (reference sequence). The CDR3 coding sequence is TGTGCCAGCAGCTCCCTAAGCGGGAGTTCAGATACGCAGTATTTT. Its protein product is CASSSLSGSSDTQYF.

V and J are TRBV5-1 and TRBJ2-3, with 7 bases aligning to TRBD2. The V and J ends lost 0 bases and 5 bases, in that order; junction bases with no gene match: 9. This CDR3 region has 16 residues. The germline CDR1 and CDR2 sequences are SGHRS and YFSETQ. This CDR3 is CASSLEISGLKDTQYF. The CDR3 DNA sequence: TGCGCCAGCAGCTTGGAGATTAGCGGGTTGAAAGATACGCAGTATTTT.

This sequence joins TRBV4-2 and TRBJ2-7, with 10 bases fitting TRBD2. Germline assignment: CDR1 LGHNA and CDR2 YNFKEQ. V lost 4 bases to trimming and J lost 4 bases; unmatched junction nucleotides: 7. This CDR3 region has 15 residues. The CDR3 protein is CASSLIGTSVYEQYF. The CDR3 nucleotides are TGTGCCAGCAGCCTTATAGGGACTAGCGTTTACGAGCAGTACTTC.

The genes are TRBV27 and TRBJ2-6; D might be TRBD2 (6 bases). Germline CDR1 MNHEY, CDR2 SMNVEV (reference sequence). Trimming removed 2 bases from V and 2 bases from J, with 13 bases in between. This CDR3 contains 17 residues. The CDR3 nucleotides read TGTGCCAGCAGTTTAACCTGGGGGGAAGCTGGGGCCAACGTCCTGACTTTC. Encoded protein: CASSLTWGEAGANVLTF.

The genes are TRBV2 and TRBJ2-1; 12 bases fit TRBD2. V was pared by 3 bases and J by 8 bases, with 5 bases of the junction left unmatched. Germline V gene lookup returns CDR1 SNHLY and CDR2 FYNNEI. There are 15 residues in the CDR3. The CDR3 protein is CASSDRLAGGDEQFF. CDR3 sequence (DNA): TGTGCCAGCAGTGATCGGCTAGCGGGAGGGGATGAGCAGTTCTTC.

The chain combines TRBV6-1 with TRBJ1-2; 11 positions agree with TRBD1. V shed 1 base, J shed 8 bases, and the junction held 9 bases outside the gene matches. The CDR3 is 16 amino acids. Germline V gene data show CDR1 as MNHNS and CDR2 as SASEGT. CDR3: CASSEGDGQGAVGYTF. Here the CDR3 DNA reads TGTGCCAGCAGTGAAGGGGACGGACAGGGGGCCGTCGGCTACACCTTC.

The chain combines TRBV21-1 with TRBJ1-4; the table's D call, TRBD1, has no DNA check behind it. TRBV21-1 is noted as a pseudogene. The CDR3 consists of 15 residues. Here the CDR3 reads CASKSDRGVGEKLFF. The CDR3 DNA reads TGTGCCAGCAAATCAGACAGGGGGGTTGGGGAAAAACTGTTTTTT.

V is TRBV5-6 and J is TRBJ1-5; TRBD1 agrees at 9 bases. Germline CDR1 is SGHDT and CDR2 is YYEEEE. V lost 4 bases, J lost 2 bases, and 4 bases stayed unmatched. This CDR3 is built from 15 residues. The CDR3 coding sequence is TGTGCCAGCAGCCCCTGGACAGGGGGCAATCAGCCCCAGCATTTT. This sequence encodes CASSPWTGGNQPQHF.

The CDR3 DNA reads TGTGCCAGCAGAGGGAGGACAGGGGAGAACACTGAAGCTTTCTTT. The encoded protein is CASRGRTGENTEAFF. V usage is TRBV5-4 and J usage is TRBJ1-1, with 9 bases fitting TRBD1. The CDR3 totals 15 residues. The germline CDR1 and CDR2 sequences are SGHNT and YYREEE (reference sequence). The ends lost 5 bases at V and 1 base at J; junction bases unmatched: 6.

The chain recombines TRBV19 with TRBJ2-1, with TRBD2 matching 15 bases. The J segment lost 7 bases and the V segment lost 2 bases, leaving 12 bases of the junction unmatched. CDR1 and CDR2 from the germline V gene are LNHDA and SQIVND (reference sequence). The CDR3 contains 19 residues. CDR3 sequence: CASSITPPGLAGGLNEQFF. CDR3 DNA sequence: TGTGCCAGTAGTATAACCCCCCCCGGACTAGCGGGGGGGCTTAATGAGCAGTTCTTC.

The CDR3 DNA sequence: TGTGCCAGCTCACCCCAGGGAGGGCACTATGGCTACACCTTC. It encodes CASSPQGGHYGYTF. V gene TRBV18 combines with J gene TRBJ1-2, with D perhaps matching TRBD1 (5 bases). The CDR3 length is 14 residues. Germline values: CDR1 KGHSH, CDR2 LQKENI. Deletions cut 3 bases from V and 3 bases from J, with 11 bases between.

The chain employs TRBV2 and TRBJ2-3; 11 positions agree with TRBD2. Germline CDR1 reads SNHLY; CDR2 reads FYNNEI. The CDR3 is 15 amino acids. The V and J ends lost 4 bases and 2 bases, in that order; junction bases with no gene match: 2. CDR3 DNA: TGTGCCAGCAGTGCTAGCGGGGGGACCACAGATACGCAGTATTTT. It encodes CASSASGGTTDTQYF.

This clone came up once. V and J are TRBV6-6 and TRBJ1-1; 9 positions agree with TRBD1. CDR3 length: 15 residues. CDR1 and CDR2 from the germline V gene are MNHNY and SVGAGI (reference sequence). The ends lost 6 bases at V and 1 base at J; junction bases unmatched: 6. Here the CDR3 reads CASRHNRGQNTEAFF. The DNA of the CDR3 is TGTGCCAGCAGACACAACAGGGGGCAGAACACTGAAGCTTTCTTT.